These T cell receptor beta chains were read from a single sample in a study of shared clonotypes between healthy human individuals. The data were produced by immunoSEQ multiplex PCR, yet TCRdb's version contains in-frame clones alone and is incomplete. Of more than 2 million clones in the sample, about 94% were seen once. Sequencing was carried out using naive CD8+ T cells from PBMCs. These receptors originate from a man aged 18 to 30 in good health. Some clones in this sample may be carry-over from other donors' samples. CDR3s include the opening cysteine and the closing phenylalanine or tryptophan. D genes are given only for firm matches. Only part of the rows carry a size: once, few, many, or a class if the clone is expanded.

d_call: -; v_call: TRBV15; clone_size: -; cdr3_length: 12; j_call: TRBJ2-5; cdr3_nt: TGTGCCACCAGCAGGGGCCAAGAGACCCAGTACTTC; cdr3_aa: CATSRGQETQYF
d_call: -; v_call: TRBV7-6; clone_size: -; cdr3_length: 12; j_call: TRBJ1-1; cdr3_nt: TGTGCCAGCAGCCAAAGTGGCACTGAAGCTTTCTTT; cdr3_aa: CASSQSGTEAFF
d_call: -; v_call: TRBV7-2; clone_size: -; cdr3_length: 17; j_call: TRBJ2-1; cdr3_nt: TGTGCCAGCAGCTTAGGTGGGCCCTCGTACGGGATCAATGAGCAGTTCTTC; cdr3_aa: CASSLGGPSYGINEQFF
d_call: -; v_call: TRBV7-2; clone_size: -; cdr3_length: 14; j_call: TRBJ1-3; cdr3_nt: TGTGCCAGCAGCTTTACAGGGTCCGGAAACACCATATATTTT; cdr3_aa: CASSFTGSGNTIYF
d_call: -; v_call: TRBV6-6; clone_size: -; cdr3_length: 16; j_call: TRBJ1-1; cdr3_nt: TGTGCCAGCAGTTACTCGATCGCACAGGTCGGGACTGAAGCTTTCTTT; cdr3_aa: CASSYSIAQVGTEAFF
d_call: -; v_call: TRBV7-9; clone_size: -; cdr3_length: 12; j_call: TRBJ2-1; cdr3_nt: TGTGCCAGCAGCTTTGGGGCGGGCGAGCAGTTCTTC; cdr3_aa: CASSFGAGEQFF
d_call: -; v_call: TRBV28; clone_size: -; cdr3_length: 11; j_call: TRBJ2-1; cdr3_nt: TGTGCCAGCAGTAGGGGGAATGAGCAGTTCTTC; cdr3_aa: CASSRGNEQFF
d_call: -; v_call: TRBV15; clone_size: -; cdr3_length: 14; j_call: TRBJ1-1; cdr3_nt: TGTGCCACCAGCAGAGCCCTAAAGGGTCCTGAAGCTTTCTTT; cdr3_aa: CATSRALKGPEAFF
d_call: -; v_call: TRBV10-2; clone_size: -; cdr3_length: 14; j_call: TRBJ2-7; cdr3_nt: TGCGCCAGCAGTGAGTATAGGGTCTCCTACGAGCAGTACTTC; cdr3_aa: CASSEYRVSYEQYF
d_call: -; v_call: TRBV19; clone_size: -; cdr3_length: 15; j_call: TRBJ1-5; cdr3_nt: TGTGCCAGTAGTCCCTATTCCGTCGGGAATCAGCCCCAGCATTTT; cdr3_aa: CASSPYSVGNQPQHF
d_call: TRBD2; v_call: TRBV5-4; clone_size: -; cdr3_length: 15; j_call: TRBJ2-7; cdr3_nt: TGTGCCAGCAGCTTGGGGGAGGGAAAAGTATACGAGCAGTACTTC; cdr3_aa: CASSLGEGKVYEQYF
d_call: TRBD2; v_call: TRBV2; clone_size: once; cdr3_length: 14; j_call: TRBJ2-7; cdr3_nt: TGTGCCAGCCCAGGCGCGGGAGGGCGTTACGAGCAGTACTTC; cdr3_aa: CASPGAGGRYEQYF
d_call: -; v_call: TRBV13; clone_size: -; cdr3_length: 14; j_call: TRBJ1-2; cdr3_nt: TGTGCCAGCAGCTTAGGCAGGGCGGGCTATGGCTACACCTTC; cdr3_aa: CASSLGRAGYGYTF
d_call: TRBD1; v_call: TRBV5-1; clone_size: -; cdr3_length: 17; j_call: TRBJ2-7; cdr3_nt: TGCGCCAGCAGCTTGGTCCTCGAGGACAGGGGATTCTACGAGCAGTACTTC; cdr3_aa: CASSLVLEDRGFYEQYF
d_call: -; v_call: TRBV7-9; clone_size: -; cdr3_length: 13; j_call: TRBJ2-7; cdr3_nt: TGTGCCAGCAGCGCCGGGCTATCCTACGAGCAGTACTTC; cdr3_aa: CASSAGLSYEQYF
d_call: -; v_call: TRBV11-3; clone_size: few; cdr3_length: 13; j_call: TRBJ1-1; cdr3_nt: TGTGCCAGCAGCCCGAGGGGTAACACTGAAGCTTTCTTT; cdr3_aa: CASSPRGNTEAFF
d_call: TRBD2; v_call: TRBV30; clone_size: -; cdr3_length: 18; j_call: TRBJ2-1; cdr3_nt: TGTGCCTGGAGTCCCCTAAACCCGACTAGCGGGACTTTCAATGAGCAGTTCTTC; cdr3_aa: CAWSPLNPTSGTFNEQFF
d_call: TRBD2; v_call: TRBV7-6; clone_size: -; cdr3_length: 17; j_call: TRBJ2-5; cdr3_nt: TGTGCCAGCAGCGTAGGACCGACTAGCGGGAGGCGAGAGACCCAGTACTTC; cdr3_aa: CASSVGPTSGRRETQYF
d_call: -; v_call: TRBV2; clone_size: -; cdr3_length: 18; j_call: TRBJ2-5; cdr3_nt: TGTGCCAGCAGTCACAACTCCGACTCGTGGCGGGGCCAAGAGACCCAGTACTTC; cdr3_aa: CASSHNSDSWRGQETQYF
d_call: TRBD2; v_call: TRBV11-2; clone_size: -; cdr3_length: 13; j_call: TRBJ2-7; cdr3_nt: TGTGCCAGCAGCTTAGGGGCGGGGGACGAGCAGTACTTC; cdr3_aa: CASSLGAGDEQYF
d_call: -; v_call: TRBV6-1; clone_size: -; cdr3_length: 16; j_call: TRBJ1-1; cdr3_nt: TGTGCCAGCAGTGAAAGCCCCTCCAACAGGCGAGATGAAGCTTTCTTT; cdr3_aa: CASSESPSNRRDEAFF
d_call: -; v_call: TRBV4-3; clone_size: -; cdr3_length: 16; j_call: TRBJ1-3; cdr3_nt: TGCGCCAGCAGCCAAGATTCCGGAAGCTCTGGAAACACCATATATTTT; cdr3_aa: CASSQDSGSSGNTIYF
d_call: TRBD2; v_call: TRBV7-9; clone_size: -; cdr3_length: 16; j_call: TRBJ2-5; cdr3_nt: TGTGCCAGCAGCCTCACACAACTAGCGGCTAAAGAGACCCAGTACTTC; cdr3_aa: CASSLTQLAAKETQYF
d_call: -; v_call: TRBV2; clone_size: -; cdr3_length: 15; j_call: TRBJ2-1; cdr3_nt: TGTGCCAGCAGTGGGGCGGTAGCGGTCTACAATGAGCAGTTCTTC; cdr3_aa: CASSGAVAVYNEQFF
d_call: -; v_call: TRBV5-4; clone_size: -; cdr3_length: 13; j_call: TRBJ1-1; cdr3_nt: TGTGCCAGCAGCTTCGGACGGAACACTGAAGCTTTCTTT; cdr3_aa: CASSFGRNTEAFF
d_call: -; v_call: TRBV5-1; clone_size: -; cdr3_length: 11; j_call: TRBJ1-2; cdr3_nt: TGCGCCAGCAGCTTGGCCGAGGGCTACACCTTC; cdr3_aa: CASSLAEGYTF
d_call: -; v_call: TRBV7-6; clone_size: -; cdr3_length: 14; j_call: TRBJ2-1; cdr3_nt: TGTGCCAGCAGCTCGGGACTCAATACCAATGAGCAGTTCTTC; cdr3_aa: CASSSGLNTNEQFF
d_call: -; v_call: TRBV28; clone_size: -; cdr3_length: 17; j_call: TRBJ2-5; cdr3_nt: TGTGCCAGCAGCACGGCCAAGGGGGGGAGGAAGCAAGAGACCCAGTACTTC; cdr3_aa: CASSTAKGGRKQETQYF
d_call: TRBD1; v_call: TRBV28; clone_size: -; cdr3_length: 14; j_call: TRBJ2-3; cdr3_nt: TGTGCCAGCAGTCACGGACAGGGCGTGGATACGCAGTATTTT; cdr3_aa: CASSHGQGVDTQYF
d_call: TRBD2; v_call: TRBV27; clone_size: -; cdr3_length: 15; j_call: TRBJ2-5; cdr3_nt: TGTGCCAGCAGTTTATCGGGACTAGGAGGTGAGACCCAGTACTTC; cdr3_aa: CASSLSGLGGETQYF
d_call: -; v_call: TRBV4-1; clone_size: -; cdr3_length: 13; j_call: TRBJ1-1; cdr3_nt: TGCGCCAGCAGCCCAAACCGGGGGGTACGGGCTTTCTTT; cdr3_aa: CASSPNRGVRAFF
d_call: -; v_call: TRBV13; clone_size: -; cdr3_length: 17; j_call: TRBJ1-4; cdr3_nt: TGTGCCAGCAGCTTAGGTAACTACAGGGAGGCTAATGAAAAACTGTTTTTT; cdr3_aa: CASSLGNYREANEKLFF
d_call: -; v_call: TRBV7-9; clone_size: -; cdr3_length: 14; j_call: TRBJ1-5; cdr3_nt: TGTGCCAGCAGCTCGGGTGGTTTACGTCAGCCCCAGCATTTT; cdr3_aa: CASSSGGLRQPQHF
d_call: -; v_call: TRBV13; clone_size: -; cdr3_length: 13; j_call: TRBJ1-4; cdr3_nt: TGTGCCAGCAGCTTAGTGGGGGCTGCAGAACTGTTTTTT; cdr3_aa: CASSLVGAAELFF
d_call: -; v_call: TRBV7-9; clone_size: few; cdr3_length: 14; j_call: TRBJ1-5; cdr3_nt: TGTGCCAGCAGCCCGGACAGTATCAATCAGCCCCAGCATTTT; cdr3_aa: CASSPDSINQPQHF
d_call: -; v_call: TRBV6-1; clone_size: -; cdr3_length: 14; j_call: TRBJ1-1; cdr3_nt: TGTGCCAGCAGTGAAGGTTTTCGGGCTCCTGAAGCTTTCTTT; cdr3_aa: CASSEGFRAPEAFF